These 19 T cell receptor beta chains originate from one sample sequenced in a study of blood T cell repertoires in COVID-19. TCRdb's table, derived via immunoSEQ multiplex PCR, lists solely in-frame clones and lacks some. The data contain tens of thousands of clones, approximately 83% of them singletons. Sequencing used peripheral blood. Source of these receptors: a man aged 40-55 years with COVID-19, enrolled during active disease.

The chain carries TRBV30 and TRBJ2-7; D might be TRBD2 (5 bases). Germline assignment: CDR1 GTSNPN and CDR2 SVGIG (reference sequence). This CDR3 is 11 amino acids long. Trimming took off 5 bases at V and 3 bases at J, with 8 bases between the two ends. CDR3 in amino acids: CAWGLVYEQYF. In DNA, the CDR3 is TGTGCCTGGGGACTTGTCTACGAGCAGTACTTC.

This clone was recorded once. The chain joins TRBV9 to TRBJ1-6; 9 bases map to TRBD1. The CDR3 sequence is 12 residues long. Germline V gives CDR1 SGDLS, CDR2 YYNGEE. The V and J ends lost 8 bases and 7 bases, in that order; junction bases with no gene match: 1. CDR3 sequence (DNA): TGTGCCAGGGGACAGGGAAATTCACCCCTCCACTTT. This sequence encodes CARGQGNSPLHF.

The chain has TRBV11-2 and TRBJ2-7, with 7 bases aligning to TRBD2. The germline CDR1 and CDR2 sequences are SGHAT and FQNNGV. This CDR3 spans 13 amino acids. The V and J ends lost 1 base and 3 bases, in that order; junction bases with no gene match: 0. This chain's CDR3 is CASSLGGGYEQYF. The CDR3, as DNA: TGTGCCAGCAGCTTAGGGGGGGGCTACGAGCAGTACTTC. The complete variable domain, with remaining parts taken from reference TRBV11-2 and TRBJ2-7, reads EAGVAQSPRYKIIEKRQSVAFWCNPISGHATLYWYQQILGQGPKLLIQFQNNGVVDDSQLPKDRFSAERLKGVDSTLKIQPAKLEDSAVYLCASSLGGGYEQYFGPGTRLTVT.

The V and J genes are TRBV14 and TRBJ2-5; D perhaps matches TRBD2 (5 bases). Trimming cost V 6 bases and J 5 bases, with 19 bases left between them. Germline V gives CDR1 SGHDN, CDR2 FVKESK. The CDR3 length is 15 residues. The CDR3 loop reads CASSSGISLWETQYF. DNA of the CDR3: TGTGCCAGCAGTTCCGGGATCAGTCTTTGGGAGACCCAGTACTTC.

V and J are TRBV5-1 and TRBJ1-1; 8 nucleotides line up with TRBD1. This CDR3 is 15 amino acids long. The V gene's germline CDR1 is SGHRS and CDR2 YFSETQ. J was trimmed by 5 bases and V by 2 bases; bases with no gene match: 8. In DNA, the CDR3 is TGCGCCAGCAGCTTTAACAGGGGGGAAGGGACTGAAGCTTTCTTT. The encoded protein is CASSFNRGEGTEAFF.

This clone showed up just a few times. V is TRBV3-1 (or the pseudogene TRBV3-2) and J is TRBJ2-6; no definite D call. CDR1 is LGHDT and CDR2 is YNNKEL in the germline V gene (reference sequence). This CDR3 is built from 13 residues. V was trimmed by 4 bases and J by 4 bases, leaving 5 bases between them. CDR3 sequence reads: CASSRGGANVLTF. DNA of the CDR3: TGTGCCAGCAGCCGCGGAGGGGCCAACGTCCTGACTTTC.

CDR3 region: CASSSSGGILEETQYF. The CDR3, as DNA: TGCGCCAGCAGCTCAAGCGGGGGAATCTTAGAGGAGACCCAGTACTTC. V and J are TRBV5-1 and TRBJ2-5, with TRBD2 identical over 8 bases. The CDR3 totals 16 residues. Germline CDR1 and CDR2: SGHRS and YFSETQ. Trimming at V came to 3 bases and at J to 5 bases, leaving 12 bases not matched to a gene.

The gene calls are TRBV5-1 and TRBJ2-1; 13 bases are shared with TRBD2. Germline CDR1 reads SGHRS; CDR2 reads YFSETQ. J lost 5 bases, V lost 4 bases, and 9 bases had no gene match. The CDR3 runs to 17 residues. Here the CDR3 DNA reads TGCGCCAGCAGCCACGGGACTAGCGGGGATAGGGACAATGAGCAGTTCTTC. This encodes CASSHGTSGDRDNEQFF.

This clone was recorded once. The chain uses TRBV30 and TRBJ2-7, with D possibly TRBD1 on 6 matching bases. Trimming shortened V by 1 base and J by 2 bases, and 15 bases separated the two germline ends. CDR3 length: 15 amino acids. Looked up from germline, CDR1 is GTSNPN and CDR2 is SVGIG (reference sequence). The CDR3 loop is CAWSGGAGVAYEQYF. The DNA for the CDR3 is TGTGCCTGGAGTGGTGGGGCAGGGGTCGCCTACGAGCAGTACTTC.

The chain couples TRBV19 to TRBJ2-2, with 7 positions matching TRBD1. Germline lookup yields CDR1 LNHDA and CDR2 SQIVND (reference sequence). V shed 5 bases and J 1 base; nucleotides not matched to a gene: 4. The CDR3 loop spans 15 amino acids. The CDR3 protein is CASSRGGLNTGELFF. The DNA of the CDR3 is TGTGCCAGTAGTCGAGGGGGCTTGAACACCGGGGAGCTGTTTTTT.

There are a few counts of this clone. The rearrangement joins TRBV28 to TRBJ1-3, with 7 bases aligning to TRBD1. The CDR3 covers 15 residues. The germline V gene has CDR1 MDHEN and CDR2 SYDVKM. The junction had 2 bases not matched to a gene; V was cut back by 3 bases and J by 0 bases. The CDR3 is CASSLGTASGNTIYF. DNA for the CDR3: TGTGCCAGCAGTTTGGGGACAGCCTCTGGAAACACCATATATTTT.

There are a few counts of this clone. The J gene is TRBJ2-3, the V gene TRBV6-4, with 7 bases matching TRBD2. Germline trimming cut 0 bases from V and 8 bases from J; bases unmatched to any gene: 5. Per germline, CDR1 MRHNA and CDR2 SNTAGT. The length of the CDR3 is 14 residues. The chain's CDR3 is CASSDSPGGVTQYF. CDR3 bases: TGTGCCAGCAGTGACTCGCCGGGGGGTGTTACGCAGTATTTT.

V usage is TRBV2 and J usage is TRBJ1-6, with 12 bases identical to TRBD1. With 6 bases clipped from V and 10 bases from J, the junction kept 1 base outside the gene matches. CDR3 size: 13 residues. Germline CDR1 reads SNHLY; CDR2 reads FYNNEI. CDR3 loop: CASRGQGASPLHF. The CDR3 nucleotides are TGTGCCAGCAGGGGACAGGGGGCCTCACCCCTCCACTTT.

V and J are TRBV4-2 and TRBJ1-2; D may be TRBD1 (6 bases). The CDR3 is 13 amino acids. Looked up from germline, CDR1 is LGHNA and CDR2 is YNFKEQ. Trimming pared 5 bases from V and 8 bases from J, leaving 15 bases between. The CDR3 spells CASSGIGGLGYTF. The CDR3 DNA reads as TGTGCCAGCAGCGGTATCGGGGGGCTCGGCTACACCTTC.

This clone occurred a few times. V usage is TRBV4-1 and J usage is TRBJ2-5; tentative D call: TRBD2 (5 bases). CDR1 MGHRA and CDR2 YSYEKL come from the germline V gene. The V gene lost 1 base and the J gene lost 3 bases, with 21 bases spanning the gap. The CDR3 is 18 amino acids. The chain's CDR3 is CASSQVGARKRTEETQYF. CDR3 DNA sequence: TGCGCCAGCAGCCAAGTGGGTGCTCGTAAGAGGACTGAAGAGACCCAGTACTTC.

The chain has TRBV19 and TRBJ2-1, with 11 bases identical to TRBD1. CDR1 is LNHDA, CDR2 SQIVND, per germline (reference sequence). The CDR3 consists of 18 residues. V shed 6 bases and J 7 bases; nucleotides not matched to a gene: 17. Here the CDR3 DNA reads TGTGCCAGTAGGGACCTCACGACCGGGACAGGGGGATCAAATGAGCAGTTCTTC. Translating it yields CASRDLTTGTGGSNEQFF.

The chain uses TRBV12-3 or TRBV12-4 and TRBJ2-7; D is uncertain. With 4 bases removed from V and 1 base from J, the gap between germline ends came to 8 bases. This CDR3 contains 13 residues. CDR3 loop: CASSSQMSYEQYF. The CDR3 DNA sequence: TGTGCCAGCAGTTCCCAAATGTCCTACGAGCAGTACTTC.

The chain combines TRBV27 with TRBJ2-5; D call uncertain. This CDR3 region has 14 residues. CDR1 and CDR2 (germline): MNHEY, SMNVEV (reference sequence). V lost 0 bases to trimming and J lost 2 bases, with 7 bases between them. The CDR3 nucleotides read TGTGCCAGCAGTTTATCGCCCAGGCAAGAGACCCAGTACTTC. Its protein product is CASSLSPRQETQYF.

This sequence joins TRBV19 and TRBJ1-5, with 7 bases that match TRBD1. With V trimmed by 10 bases and J by 7 bases, 10 bases remained unmatched. The CDR3 consists of 13 residues. Germline V lookup: CDR1 LNHDA, CDR2 SQIVND (reference sequence). The CDR3, as DNA: TGTGCCACCTCGGACCAGGGGGAACAGCCCCAGCATTTT. This encodes CATSDQGEQPQHF.